This TCR beta chain emerged from a study of breast tumors, draining lymph nodes, adjacent tissues. Notes on the study in general: Data only fit, rather than demonstrated, lymph node origin of most tumor T cells. Findings are consistent with lymph node origin and intratumoral expansion of most tumor T cells.

This clonotype was seen a single time. The antigen is not known. Mismatch with germline at one junction end may stem from a read error. Germline-derived CDR1 and CDR2 are SGHRS and YFSETQ. This CDR3 region has 16 residues. TCRdb reprocessed the multiplex PCR reads via MiXCR and lists one record per CDR3 protein. Among some 19,000 distinct CDR3 sequences listed, roughly 50% were seen once. V is TRBV5-1 and J is TRBJ2-5; perhaps D is TRBD1 or TRBD2 (6 bases each). The receptor was derived from a female donor with breast cancer. Some clones in this sample may be carry-over from other donors' samples. Material: breast tumor tissue. CDR3 in amino acids: CASSLEEGGGQETQYF. CDR3 nucleotides: TGCGCCAGCAGTTTGGAAGAAGGGGGAGGTCAAGAGACCCAGTACTTC.